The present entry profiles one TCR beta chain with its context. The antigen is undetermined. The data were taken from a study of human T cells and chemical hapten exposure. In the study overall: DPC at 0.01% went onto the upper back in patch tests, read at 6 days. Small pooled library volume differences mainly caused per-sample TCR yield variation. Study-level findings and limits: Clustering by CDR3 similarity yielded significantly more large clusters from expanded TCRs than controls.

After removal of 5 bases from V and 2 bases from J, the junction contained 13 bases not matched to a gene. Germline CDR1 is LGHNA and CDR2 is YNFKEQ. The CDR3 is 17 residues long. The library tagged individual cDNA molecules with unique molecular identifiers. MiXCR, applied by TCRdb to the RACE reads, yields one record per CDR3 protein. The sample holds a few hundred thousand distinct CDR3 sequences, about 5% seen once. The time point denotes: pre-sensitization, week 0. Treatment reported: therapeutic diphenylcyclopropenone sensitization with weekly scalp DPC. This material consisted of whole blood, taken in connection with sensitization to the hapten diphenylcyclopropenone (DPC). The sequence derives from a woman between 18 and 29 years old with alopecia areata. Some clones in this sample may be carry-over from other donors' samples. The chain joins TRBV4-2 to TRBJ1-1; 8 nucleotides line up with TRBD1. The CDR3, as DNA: TGTGCCAGCAGCTTCGGGGTTCGCCAGGGGGCCAACACTGAAGCTTTCTTT. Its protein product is CASSFGVRQGANTEAFF.